This TCR beta chain was retrieved from a study of shared clonotypes between healthy human individuals. The study, taken as a whole, reports: Clonotype sharing among donors was expected to depend on sequencing depth. There were few donors, and this limited the genetic and exposure-history diversity represented.

Template amounts of approximately 300 ng DNA, tens of thousands of T cell genomes, were employed in unsorted PBMC replicate PCRs. Original data processing: Filtering differed since immunoSEQ provided only junctions, with no quality scores. Here immunoSEQ multiplex PCR was the method, and the copy in TCRdb shows in-frame clones only, minus some. Clone size and the V and J calls come from that table; the DNA yielded D and trimming. Of around 500,000 clones detected, roughly 80% appear once; the ten largest clones hold around 14%. About this clone: Its antigen is as yet unknown.

The V gene's germline CDR1 is LNHNV and CDR2 YYDKDF (reference sequence). Trimming took 1 base from V and 0 from J; bases not matched to a gene: 8. The CDR3 is 19 amino acids. V gene TRBV15 combines with J gene TRBJ1-5, with 11 bases matching TRBD1. Sequencing input: PBMCs. The sequence derives from a middle-aged woman in good health. Some clones in this sample may be carry-over from other donors' samples. The CDR3 DNA reads as TGTGCCACCAGCAGAGTCGGGACAGGGGGTGATTATAGCAATCAGCCCCAGCATTTT. Amino acid sequence: CATSRVGTGGDYSNQPQHF.